The rows below give T cell receptor beta chains drawn from one sample of a study of blood T cell repertoires in COVID-19. Generated by immunoSEQ multiplex PCR, the TCRdb table keeps only in-frame clones and is missing some. The data show about 200,000 clones, roughly 84% seen once. Source material: peripheral blood. The receptors stem from a woman at least 80 years old with acute or convalescent COVID-19. The CDR3 runs from the conserved cysteine through the conserved F or W. The order of the fields is clone size, V gene, J gene, D gene, CDR3 protein, CDR3 DNA. The D gene is left open where the match is weak. Size is omitted from some rows. Given values are once, few, many or a class for expanded clones.

once	TRBV7-3	TRBJ2-1	NA	CASSPQGVSAYNEQFF	TGTGCCAGCAGCCCCCAAGGGGTCTCGGCCTACAATGAGCAGTTCTTC
NA	TRBV28	TRBJ1-5	NA	CASLTIRGRKNQPQHF	TGTGCCAGCCTCACTATCAGGGGACGAAAGAATCAGCCCCAGCATTTT
NA	TRBV21-1	TRBJ2-1	NA	CASSKTARSGKNRAVGNEQFF	TGTGCCAGCAGCAAAACTGCAAGATCGGGTAAGAACAGGGCGGTGGGAAATGAGCAGTTCTTC
NA	TRBV24-1	TRBJ2-1	TRBD2	CATSDRTSGSSNEQFF	TGTGCCACCAGTGATAGGACTAGCGGGAGTTCCAATGAGCAGTTCTTC
NA	TRBV19	TRBJ1-1	TRBD1	CATKDRGTNTEAFF	TGTGCCACCAAAGACAGGGGGACGAACACTGAAGCTTTCTTT
NA	TRBV18	TRBJ1-2	NA	CASSPIRNYGYTF	TGTGCCAGCTCACCAATCCGTAACTATGGCTACACCTTC
NA	TRBV18	TRBJ2-7	NA	CASSTWTEAGEQYF	TGTGCCAGCTCAACTTGGACAGAGGCTGGCGAGCAGTACTTC
once	TRBV7-2	TRBJ2-5	TRBD1	CASSPIGTGGEETQYF	TGTGCCAGCAGCCCGATTGGGACAGGGGGCGAAGAGACCCAGTACTTC
NA	TRBV6-5	TRBJ2-7	TRBD2	CASSPLGAGESEQYF	TGTGCCAGCAGTCCCCTGGGAGCGGGAGAAAGCGAGCAGTACTTC
NA	TRBV10-3	TRBJ1-6	TRBD1	CAISRGQGINSPLHF	TGTGCCATCAGCCGTGGACAGGGGATTAATTCACCCCTCCACTTT
NA	TRBV11-2	TRBJ2-1	NA	CASSLWGSSYNEQFF	TGTGCCAGCAGCTTATGGGGCAGCTCCTACAATGAGCAGTTCTTC
NA	TRBV25-1	TRBJ1-2	TRBD1	CASSRDSYGYTF	TGTGCCAGCAGCCGGGACAGCTATGGCTACACCTTC
NA	TRBV5-4	TRBJ1-1	TRBD1	CASSFYDRGGTEAFF	TGTGCCAGCAGCTTCTATGACAGGGGGGGCACTGAAGCTTTCTTT
NA	TRBV6-2/TRBV6-3	TRBJ1-5	NA	CASSYNRGGHQPQHF	TGTGCCAGCAGTTACAATAGGGGAGGCCATCAGCCCCAGCATTTT
NA	TRBV18	TRBJ1-2	NA	CASSPAGDNYGYTF	TGTGCCAGCTCACCGGCAGGTGATAACTATGGCTACACCTTC
NA	TRBV2	TRBJ1-1	NA	CASRAAGLNTEAFF	TGTGCCAGCAGAGCCGCAGGGTTGAACACTGAAGCTTTCTTT
NA	TRBV12-3/TRBV12-4	TRBJ1-5	NA	CASSLGPAAQHF	TGTGCCAGCAGTTTAGGCCCGGCGGCCCAGCATTTT
NA	TRBV7-2	TRBJ2-7	TRBD1	CASSVGQADEQYF	TGTGCCAGCAGTGTGGGACAGGCGGACGAGCAGTACTTC
NA	TRBV9	TRBJ2-1	NA	CASSVDSFNEQFF	TGTGCCAGCAGCGTAGACAGTTTCAATGAGCAGTTCTTC
once	TRBV19	TRBJ2-1	TRBD1	CASSMGTAYNEQFF	TGTGCCAGTAGTATGGGGACAGCTTACAATGAGCAGTTCTTC
NA	TRBV4-3	TRBJ2-3	TRBD2	CASSQDWNSGRAGGDTQYF	TGCGCCAGCAGCCAAGATTGGAATAGCGGGAGGGCCGGGGGAGATACGCAGTATTTT
NA	TRBV7-9	TRBJ2-5	TRBD2	CASSLGLAGAGETQYF	TGTGCCAGCAGCCTCGGGCTAGCGGGAGCCGGAGAGACCCAGTACTTC
NA	TRBV7-9	TRBJ2-1	NA	CASSLKAGYNEQFF	TGTGCCAGCAGCTTAAAAGCGGGCTACAATGAGCAGTTCTTC
NA	TRBV5-1	TRBJ2-7	NA	CASSLALNRLDEQYF	TGCGCCAGCAGCTTGGCCCTAAACCGCCTCGACGAGCAGTACTTC
few	TRBV7-8	TRBJ1-5	TRBD1	CASSSPGQSYQPQHF	TGTGCCAGCAGCTCCCCGGGACAGTCATATCAGCCCCAGCATTTT
NA	TRBV9	TRBJ2-7	TRBD1	CASSYGQGAYEQYF	TGTGCCAGCAGCTACGGACAGGGGGCCTACGAGCAGTACTTC
NA	TRBV12-3/TRBV12-4	TRBJ1-4	NA	CASSPVRFEKLFF	TGTGCCAGCAGTCCTGTCCGTTTTGAAAAACTGTTTTTT
once	TRBV4-1	TRBJ2-7	TRBD2	CASSPLRLAGTYEQYF	TGCGCCAGCAGCCCCCTCCGGCTAGCGGGAACCTACGAGCAGTACTTC
NA	TRBV6-1	TRBJ1-2	NA	CASSEAGLGSSSGYTF	TGTGCCAGCAGTGAAGCGGGCCTCGGTTCGAGTAGTGGCTACACCTTC
NA	TRBV19	TRBJ1-5	TRBD1	CASSMTGNQPQHF	TGTGCCAGTAGTATGACAGGGAATCAGCCCCAGCATTTT
few	TRBV27	TRBJ2-1	TRBD2	CASSLRGTSGTVRVGNEQFF	TGTGCCAGCAGTTTAAGGGGGACTAGCGGGACCGTCCGGGTGGGGAATGAGCAGTTCTTC
NA	TRBV5-1	TRBJ1-2	TRBD1	CASSKGQEDGYTF	TGCGCCAGCAGCAAAGGACAGGAAGATGGCTACACCTTC
NA	TRBV7-9	TRBJ2-5	TRBD2	CASSSPTREVKETQYF	TGTGCCAGCAGCTCCCCTACGCGGGAGGTGAAAGAGACCCAGTACTTC
NA	TRBV6-2/TRBV6-3	TRBJ1-1	NA	CASSSQQFAEAFF	TGTGCCAGCAGTTCTCAACAATTTGCTGAAGCTTTCTTT
once	TRBV5-4	TRBJ2-1	TRBD2	CASSLAREVGSEQFF	TGTGCCAGCAGCTTGGCGCGGGAGGTCGGCAGTGAGCAGTTCTTC
NA	TRBV19	TRBJ1-1	NA	CATSRRSGTEAFF	TGTGCCACCTCTAGGAGGTCAGGCACTGAAGCTTTCTTT